What follows are 21 T cell receptor beta chains derived from one specimen sequenced in a study of shared clonotypes between healthy human individuals. Only in-frame clones appear in the TCRdb table, and some are missing; sequencing was by immunoSEQ multiplex PCR. Here the sample spans 2,500,000 or so clones, 93% being singletons. The source material was naive CD4+ T cells from PBMCs. Regarding subset: CD45RA+ positively selected. The receptors originated from a man between 18 and 35 years old in good health. Some clones in this sample may be carry-over from other donors' samples.

The chain combines TRBV19 with TRBJ1-4; D perhaps matches TRBD1 (6 bases). This CDR3 is built from 15 residues. The germline V gene encodes CDR1 LNHDA and CDR2 SQIVND (reference sequence). V was clipped by 1 base and J by 5 bases, with 11 bases between them. The CDR3 sequence: CASSIGGQRNEKLFF. CDR3 DNA: TGTGCCAGTAGTATAGGGGGACAACGGAATGAAAAACTGTTTTTT.

The chain joins TRBV11-2 to TRBJ1-2; no reliable D call. V lost 5 bases to trimming and J lost 4 bases, with 11 bases between them. Germline CDR1 and CDR2: SGHAT and FQNNGV. The CDR3 loop spans 13 amino acids. The CDR3 DNA reads as TGTGCCAGCAGCCCCCCCTATGGCTATGGCTACACCTTC. This codes for CASSPPYGYGYTF.

The chain combines TRBV30 with TRBJ1-2, with D unresolved. Trimming removed 1 base at V and 6 bases at J, with 15 bases between. CDR1 and CDR2 (germline): GTSNPN, SVGIG (reference sequence). This CDR3 contains 14 residues. CDR3 loop: CAWSDPMTGHGYTF. The DNA for the CDR3 is TGTGCCTGGAGTGATCCGATGACCGGACATGGCTACACCTTC.

CDR3 bases: TGCGCCAGCAGCTTGATGTCGGCGAGCTCCTACGAGCAGTACTTC. Translation: CASSLMSASSYEQYF. The chain recombines TRBV5-1 with TRBJ2-7; the D is unclear. Trimming took 1 base from V and 0 from J, leaving 11 bases between them. The germline V gene encodes CDR1 SGHRS and CDR2 YFSETQ. The CDR3 contains 15 residues.

This chain joins TRBV5-1 and TRBJ2-7; D is uncertain. The CDR3 extends over 15 amino acids. CDR1 is SGHRS, CDR2 YFSETQ, per germline. The ends were cut back, 2 bases at V and 0 bases at J, with 12 bases in the middle. CDR3 coding DNA: TGCGCCAGCAGCTTCGTGGGATCGATCTCCTACGAGCAGTACTTC. Its translation: CASSFVGSISYEQYF.

The chain joins TRBV6-6 to TRBJ2-7, with D hard to call. Germline CDR1 MNHNY, CDR2 SVGAGI (reference sequence). The V and J ends lost 6 bases and 5 bases respectively, with 17 bases between them. This CDR3 has 14 amino acids. The CDR3 region is CASSSSPGKHEQYF. The CDR3 DNA reads TGTGCCAGCAGCTCCTCCCCCGGTAAGCACGAGCAGTACTTC.

The chain employs TRBV19 and TRBJ1-5; possibly TRBD1 for D (6 bases). The V end lost 4 bases, the J end lost 1 base, and 14 bases lay between the germline ends. In germline, CDR1 is LNHDA, CDR2 SQIVND (reference sequence). CDR3 length: 16 amino acids. Here the CDR3 DNA reads TGTGCCAGTAGTAGGGAAGGGGGATGGAGCAATCAGCCCCAGCATTTT. This gives the protein CASSREGGWSNQPQHF.

This sequence joins TRBV15 and TRBJ2-3; 7 nucleotides line up with TRBD2. Per the germline V gene, CDR1 is LNHNV and CDR2 is YYDKDF (reference sequence). There are 18 residues in the CDR3. Trimming at V came to 0 bases and at J to 2 bases, leaving 11 bases not matched to a gene. The CDR3 here is CATSRDYPSGRHTDTQYF. The CDR3 nucleotides read TGTGCCACCAGCAGAGATTATCCTAGCGGAAGGCACACAGATACGCAGTATTTT.

The chain is built from TRBV7-2 and TRBJ1-1; no clear D gene. This CDR3 is 14 amino acids long. Per the germline V gene, CDR1 is SGHTA and CDR2 is FQGNSA. V was cut by 1 base and J by 2 bases, with 8 bases left in between. This CDR3 reads CASSLGVINTEAFF. CDR3 coding DNA: TGTGCCAGCAGCTTAGGGGTCATTAACACTGAAGCTTTCTTT. Full variable domain (rest looked up from reference TRBV7-2 and TRBJ1-1): GAGVSQSPSNKVTEKGKDVELRCDPISGHTALYWYRQSLGQGLEFLIYFQGNSAPDKSGLPSDRFSAERTGGSVSTLTIQRTQQEDSAVYLCASSLGVINTEAFFGQGTRLTVV.

The chain has TRBV5-1 and TRBJ2-7; 10 bases fit TRBD1. V gave up 4 bases and J gave up 11 bases; unmatched junction bases: 12. This CDR3 spans 14 amino acids. Germline V CDR1 and CDR2: SGHRS, YFSETQ. CDR3 bases: TGCGCCAGCAGCCCTATGGGACAGGGGCCCGGGGAGTACTTC. It translates to CASSPMGQGPGEYF.

The rearrangement joins TRBV27 to TRBJ1-5; TRBD1 matches at 9 bases. The V gene's germline CDR1 is MNHEY and CDR2 SMNVEV (reference sequence). V lost 6 bases to trimming and J lost 6 bases; unmatched junction nucleotides: 9. This CDR3 region has 15 residues. CDR3 bases: TGTGCCAGCAGCAGCCGGGACAGGGTCACTCAGCCCCAGCATTTT. Translated, it gives CASSSRDRVTQPQHF.

The chain carries TRBV5-4 and TRBJ2-5; D remains unclear. The length of the CDR3 is 14 residues. V was clipped by 4 bases and J by 5 bases, with 15 bases between them. Germline CDR1 is SGHNT and CDR2 is YYREEE (reference sequence). CDR3 protein: CASSPLEARETQYF. The CDR3 DNA sequence: TGTGCCAGCAGCCCCCTAGAGGCCCGCGAGACCCAGTACTTC.

The gene calls are TRBV10-3 and TRBJ2-5; no firm D call. Germline CDR1 reads ENHRY; CDR2 reads SYGVKD. This CDR3 has 15 amino acids. The V end was cut by 6 bases, the J end by 0 bases, with 14 bases between. The CDR3 nucleotides are TGTGCCATCAGCCCGGGCGGTCTAGACCAAGAGACCCAGTACTTC. Encoded protein: CAISPGGLDQETQYF.

This chain joins TRBV5-1 and TRBJ2-3; TRBD2 matches at 7 bases. Per germline, CDR1 SGHRS and CDR2 YFSETQ. The trim removed 1 base at V and 6 bases at J, leaving 11 bases unmatched. This CDR3 comprises 16 residues. The CDR3 DNA is TGCGCCAGCAGCTTGTACGGTCCTAGCGGAGCCGATACGCAGTATTTT. It codes for CASSLYGPSGADTQYF.

The CDR3 nucleotides are TGTGCCAGCAGCGCACCGGACAGGGCGAACATTCAGTACTTC. Its protein is CASSAPDRANIQYF. The J gene is TRBJ2-4, the V gene TRBV9, with 8 positions matching TRBD1. V was pared by 3 bases and J by 7 bases, with 6 bases of the junction left unmatched. The germline gives CDR1 SGDLS, CDR2 YYNGEE. The CDR3 covers 14 residues.

The chain has TRBV28 and TRBJ1-1; D call uncertain. This CDR3 region has 15 residues. Germline V gives CDR1 MDHEN, CDR2 SYDVKM. Trimming pared 7 bases from V and 3 bases from J, leaving 18 bases between. Written as DNA, the CDR3 is TGTGCCAGCACCCTTCGGTCGGGTTGGCACACTGAAGCTTTCTTT. The encoded protein is CASTLRSGWHTEAFF. The full variable domain, its missing parts supplied by reference TRBV28 and TRBJ1-1, is DVKVTQSSRYLVKRTGEKVFLECVQDMDHENMFWYRQDPGLGLRLIYFSYDVKMKEKGDIPEGYSVSREKKERFSLILESASTNQTSMYLCASTLRSGWHTEAFFGQGTRLTVV.

V gene TRBV7-2 combines with J gene TRBJ2-1; 9 nucleotides match TRBD2. Trimming cost V 11 bases and J 0 bases; bases outside gene matches: 11. Germline V gene data show CDR1 as SGHTA and CDR2 as FQGNSA. The CDR3 sequence is 16 residues long. CDR3: CASTGASGDSYNEQFF. CDR3 coding DNA: TGTGCCTCCACCGGGGCTAGCGGGGACTCCTACAATGAGCAGTTCTTC.

In this sample, this clone turned up once. In DNA form, the CDR3 reads TGTGCCAGCAGTTCACTAGAGGCAGGGATCGCCTATGGCTACACCTTC. Residues: CASSSLEAGIAYGYTF. The rearrangement links TRBV27 to TRBJ1-2, with D possibly TRBD1 on 5 matching bases. Germline V gene sequence: CDR1 MNHEY, CDR2 SMNVEV (reference sequence). V dropped 4 bases and J dropped 4 bases, with 19 bases sitting between them. The CDR3 loop spans 16 amino acids.

The chain links TRBV4-2 to TRBJ2-2; perhaps TRBD2 as D (7 bases). This CDR3 comprises 15 residues. Trimming cost V 5 bases and J 6 bases, with 16 bases left between them. The germline gives CDR1 LGHNA, CDR2 YNFKEQ. CDR3 sequence reads: CASSSLGGHSGELFF. The DNA of the CDR3 is TGTGCCAGCAGCTCGCTCGGGGGGCACTCCGGGGAGCTGTTTTTT.

The table lists this clone with a count of one. The chain is built from TRBV27 and TRBJ2-2; no clear D gene. CDR1 and CDR2 from the germline V gene are MNHEY and SMNVEV (reference sequence). V lost 2 bases and J lost 5, with 9 bases in between. This CDR3 is 14 amino acids long. The DNA of the CDR3 is TGTGCCAGCAGTTTAATATCCAATACCGGGGAGCTGTTTTTT. This gives the protein CASSLISNTGELFF.

This chain joins TRBV4-1 and TRBJ2-7; D possibly corresponds to TRBD1 (6 bases). This CDR3 is 14 amino acids long. In germline, CDR1 is MGHRA, CDR2 YSYEKL. V was shortened by 4 bases and J by 1 base, with 11 bases between the two germline ends. This chain's CDR3 is CASSRQDRSYEQYF. In DNA, the CDR3 is TGCGCCAGCAGCCGACAGGATCGTTCCTACGAGCAGTACTTC.